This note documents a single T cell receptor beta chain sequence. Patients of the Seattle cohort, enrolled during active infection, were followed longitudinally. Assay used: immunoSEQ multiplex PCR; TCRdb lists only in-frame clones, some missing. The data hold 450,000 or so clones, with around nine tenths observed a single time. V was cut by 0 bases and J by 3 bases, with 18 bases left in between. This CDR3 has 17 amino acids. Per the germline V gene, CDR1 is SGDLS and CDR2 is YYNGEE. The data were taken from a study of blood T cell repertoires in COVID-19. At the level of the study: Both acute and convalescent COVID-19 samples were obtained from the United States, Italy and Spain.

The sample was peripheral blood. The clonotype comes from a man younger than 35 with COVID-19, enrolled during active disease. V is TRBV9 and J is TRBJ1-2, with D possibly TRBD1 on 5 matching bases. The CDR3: CASSVGTSRRGYYGYTF. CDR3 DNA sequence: TGTGCCAGCAGCGTAGGGACAAGCCGAAGGGGATACTATGGCTACACCTTC.